A single sample gave rise to the 32 T cell receptor beta chains below, sequenced in a study of beta chain features in type 1 diabetes. Expressed TCRB transcripts were sequenced, since all the RNA that had been isolated was reverse transcribed. Assay: immunoSEQ multiplex PCR; the TCRdb copy retains only in-frame clones and omits some. The table includes 810,000 or so clones, roughly a sixth detected once. The sequenced sample consisted of naive CD4+ T cells from blood. The receptors shown here come from a woman aged 18-29 years in good health.

The CDR3 is CASSFTGYSYEQYF. In DNA, the CDR3 is TGCGCCAGCAGCTTCACTGGATACTCCTACGAGCAGTACTTC. V and J are TRBV5-1 and TRBJ2-7; no clear D. The CDR3 length is 14 residues. V lost 2 bases and J lost 0, with 9 bases in between. Germline V gene lookup returns CDR1 SGHRS and CDR2 YFSETQ.

This sequence joins TRBV10-2 and TRBJ1-2; D not resolved. V lost 3 bases, J lost 2 bases, and 16 bases lay in between. Germline CDR1 and CDR2: WSHSY and SAAADI. The CDR3 length is 16 residues. CDR3 sequence reads: CASSDSGQAPNYGYTF. In DNA form, the CDR3 reads TGCGCCAGCAGTGACTCTGGGCAGGCGCCCAACTATGGCTACACCTTC.

The V call is TRBV11-2, the J call TRBJ2-5; perhaps TRBD1 as D (6 bases). The CDR3 totals 16 residues. Germline V gene sequence: CDR1 SGHAT, CDR2 FQNNGV. Trimming shortened V by 3 bases and J by 2 bases, and 16 bases separated the two germline ends. CDR3 residues: CASSLGFRGNQETQYF. CDR3 DNA sequence: TGTGCCAGCAGCTTGGGATTCAGGGGTAATCAAGAGACCCAGTACTTC.

A few counts support this clone. V is TRBV28 and J is TRBJ2-5, with 7 nucleotides matching TRBD1. TRBJ2-7 matches the DNA end more closely, so the J call is doubtful. The germline V gene encodes CDR1 MDHEN and CDR2 SYDVKM. The CDR3 length is 12 residues. The CDR3 coding sequence is TGTGCCAGCAGGCAACAGGGGTACGAGCAGTACTTC. Protein product: CASRQQGYEQYF.

The chain is built from TRBV7-2 and TRBJ1-1; TRBD1 matches at 10 bases. CDR1 SGHTA and CDR2 FQGNSA come from the germline V gene. Unmatched junction bases numbered 5, after V lost 5 bases and J lost 11 bases. This CDR3 contains 12 residues. The CDR3 DNA reads as TGTGCCAGCAGCCCCGACAGGGGGCGTGCTTTCTTT. Its translation: CASSPDRGRAFF.

Remarks on this clone: The germline gene is not matched at one end of the junction; a read error may be the cause. Other DNA sequences within the sample encode an identical CDR3. This rearrangement joins TRBV7-9 to TRBJ2-7, with TRBD2 identical over 14 bases. The CDR3 length is 15 residues. The germline CDR1 and CDR2 sequences are SEHNR and FQNEAQ (reference sequence). In nucleotides, the CDR3 is TGTGCCAGCAGTTTAGGGACTAGCGGGAGCTACGAGCAGTACTTC. Its protein is CASSLGTSGSYEQYF.

A few counts support this clone. The chain has TRBV25-1 and TRBJ2-7; 12 nucleotides agree with TRBD2. V trimming: 6 bases; J trimming: 6 bases; junction bases outside the gene matches: 3. This CDR3 has 13 amino acids. Germline V gene lookup returns CDR1 MGHDK and CDR2 SYGVNS. CDR3 nucleotide sequence: TGTGCCAGCAGGACTAGCGGGAGCTCCGAGCAGTACTTC. Translating gives CASRTSGSSEQYF.

This clone was detected a few times. The V gene is TRBV19, the J gene TRBJ1-5; 12 positions match TRBD1. Germline CDR1 is LNHDA and CDR2 is SQIVND (reference sequence). Trimming cost V 6 bases and J 3 bases; bases outside gene matches: 6. The CDR3 covers 16 residues. CDR3 nucleotide sequence: TGTGCCAGTAGACCACCGGGACAGGGGGCCAATCAGCCCCAGCATTTT. Translated: CASRPPGQGANQPQHF. The whole variable domain, remainder taken from reference TRBV19 and TRBJ1-5, is DGGITQSPKYLFRKEGQNVTLSCEQNLNHDAMYWYRQDPGQGLRLIYYSQIVNDFQKGDIAEGYSVSREKKESFPLTVTSAQKNPTAFYLCASRPPGQGANQPQHFGDGTRLSIL.

Notes on this clone: The sample contains more than one DNA sequence encoding this CDR3. The rearrangement links TRBV28 to TRBJ2-7; D gene unclear. This CDR3 is built from 11 residues. Trimming stripped 2 bases from V and 5 bases from J, with 4 bases between. The germline CDR1 and CDR2 sequences are MDHEN and SYDVKM. CDR3 loop: CASSLGDEQYF. The CDR3 nucleotides are TGTGCCAGCAGTTTAGGAGACGAGCAGTACTTC.

Worth noting for this clone: At one end, the junction sequence differs from germline, possibly due to a read error. V and J are TRBV7-7 and TRBJ2-3; 9 bases match TRBD2. Germline V CDR1 and CDR2: SSHAT, FNYEAQ (reference sequence). This CDR3 is built from 16 residues. The CDR3, as DNA: TGTGCTAGCAGCCCATTAGCGGGAGCGTTTGGAGATACGCAGTATTTT. It is translated as CASSPLAGAFGDTQYF.

The chain combines TRBV19 with TRBJ1-5, with D unclear. The CDR3 sequence is 18 residues long. The germline V gene has CDR1 LNHDA and CDR2 SQIVND (reference sequence). V was shortened by 4 bases and J by 4 bases, with 23 bases between the two germline ends. The CDR3 protein is CASSNQHRVARRNQPQHF. The CDR3 DNA sequence: TGTGCCAGTAGTAACCAACACCGGGTAGCCCGGAGGAATCAGCCCCAGCATTTT.

The rearrangement uses TRBV7-2 and TRBJ1-2; possibly TRBD1 for D (6 bases). Germline V lookup: CDR1 SGHTA, CDR2 FQGNSA. Trimming took off 1 base at V and 4 bases at J, with 13 bases between the two ends. The CDR3 covers 15 residues. CDR3 amino acids: CASSLGFGGAYGYTF. CDR3 coding DNA: TGTGCCAGCAGCTTAGGTTTCGGGGGCGCCTATGGCTACACCTTC. Drawing the rest from reference TRBV7-2 and TRBJ1-2, the complete variable domain is GAGVSQSPSNKVTEKGKDVELRCDPISGHTALYWYRQSLGQGLEFLIYFQGNSAPDKSGLPSDRFSAERTGGSVSTLTIQRTQQEDSAVYLCASSLGFGGAYGYTFGSGTRLTVV.

The rearrangement uses TRBV4-3 and TRBJ1-2; D not certain. CDR1 is LGHNA, CDR2 YSLEER, per germline. The CDR3 consists of 15 residues. V was shortened by 1 base and J by 0 bases, with 9 bases between the two germline ends. The CDR3 DNA reads as TGCGCCAGCAGCCAAGGCCGACCGCCTAACTATGGCTACACCTTC. This sequence encodes CASSQGRPPNYGYTF.

This clone was found a few times. The chain recombines TRBV4-2 with TRBJ1-2, with D possibly matching TRBD1 (6 bases). The CDR3 totals 14 residues. Trimming stripped 0 bases from V and 8 bases from J, with 13 bases between. The V gene's germline CDR1 is LGHNA and CDR2 YNFKEQ. The chain's CDR3 is CASSQETGISGYTF. The CDR3 nucleotides read TGTGCCAGCAGCCAAGAAACAGGGATCTCCGGCTACACCTTC.

The V gene is TRBV6-5, the J gene TRBJ1-2, with TRBD1 matching over 7 bases. The CDR3 loop spans 16 amino acids. Germline loops: CDR1 MNHEY, CDR2 SVGAGI. Losses at the gene ends were 0 bases for V and 4 bases for J; bases not matched to a gene: 8. CDR3 protein: CASSYSRQGWIYGYTF. CDR3 sequence (DNA): TGTGCCAGCAGTTACTCGAGACAGGGTTGGATCTATGGCTACACCTTC.

The chain has TRBV18 and TRBJ2-2; D tentatively fits TRBD1 or TRBD2 (5 bases each). The CDR3 is 14 residues long. The germline gives CDR1 KGHSH, CDR2 LQKENI. V shed 2 bases and J shed 3 bases, with 7 bases lying between them. CDR3 region: CASSPGTYTGELFF. The CDR3 DNA is TGTGCCAGCTCACCAGGGACCTACACCGGGGAGCTGTTTTTT.

This chain connects TRBV6-5 to TRBJ1-5; possible D gene TRBD1, 6 bases. V dropped 7 bases and J dropped 6 bases, with 13 bases sitting between them. Per the germline V gene, CDR1 is MNHEY and CDR2 is SVGAGI. This CDR3 comprises 13 residues. The CDR3 sequence: CASNVGAGQPQHF. The DNA for the CDR3 is TGTGCCAGCAATGTGGGGGCGGGTCAGCCCCAGCATTTT.

The chain uses TRBV5-4 and TRBJ1-5; D perhaps matches TRBD1 (6 bases). Trimming removed 4 bases from V and 0 bases from J, with 14 bases in between. The length of the CDR3 is 16 residues. Germline CDR1 reads SGHNT; CDR2 reads YYREEE (reference sequence). CDR3 nucleotide sequence: TGTGCCAGCAGCCACGAGGGGGTTAATAGCAATCAGCCCCAGCATTTT. Residues: CASSHEGVNSNQPQHF.

V is TRBV7-9 and J is TRBJ1-2; 11 bases align to TRBD1. The CDR3 runs 15 residues. The J segment lost 7 bases and the V segment lost 5 bases, leaving 9 bases of the junction unmatched. The V gene's germline CDR1 is SEHNR and CDR2 FQNEAQ (reference sequence). CDR3 in amino acids: CASSRSGTGGVGYTF. The DNA of the CDR3 is TGTGCCAGCAGCCGCTCCGGGACAGGGGGAGTTGGCTACACCTTC.

The sample holds a few counts of this clone. V gene TRBV2 combines with J gene TRBJ1-2; TRBD1 aligns across 9 bases. The J segment lost 5 bases and the V segment lost 5 bases, leaving 3 bases of the junction unmatched. The CDR3 covers 13 residues. The V gene's germline CDR1 is SNHLY and CDR2 FYNNEI. The CDR3 sequence: CASSPGQGYGYTF. CDR3 sequence (DNA): TGTGCCAGCAGTCCGGGACAGGGTTATGGCTACACCTTC.

This chain connects TRBV4-3 to TRBJ2-5; 9 bases line up with TRBD2. The CDR3 covers 18 residues. Germline V gene lookup returns CDR1 LGHNA and CDR2 YSLEER. V gave up 0 bases and J gave up 5 bases; unmatched junction bases: 13. The CDR3 DNA reads TGCGCCAGCAGCCAAGACCGATCGATAGCGGGAGAGTGGGAGACCCAGTACTTC. Translating gives CASSQDRSIAGEWETQYF.

This clone was counted only a few times. Compared with germline, one end of the junction differs, possibly owing to a read error. The chain joins TRBV6-5 to TRBJ2-5, with no clear D. CDR3 size: 15 residues. Germline CDR1 is MNHEY and CDR2 is SVGAGI. CDR3 residues: CAISDSRASEETQYF. The DNA for the CDR3 is TGTGCCATCAGTGACTCTAGGGCCAGCGAAGAGACCCAGTACTTC.

The J gene is TRBJ2-7, the V gene TRBV28; TRBD1 might be the D (5 bases). Germline CDR1 MDHEN, CDR2 SYDVKM. This CDR3 is built from 12 residues. Trimming took off 3 bases at V and 6 bases at J, with 9 bases between the two ends. The CDR3 is CASSLWGSEQYF. The CDR3 DNA reads as TGTGCCAGCAGTTTGTGGGGCTCCGAGCAGTACTTC.

A few counts support this clone. The V gene is TRBV7-2, the J gene TRBJ2-2; 11 bases are shared with TRBD2. V shed 1 base, J shed 6 bases, and the junction held 7 bases outside the gene matches. Germline values: CDR1 SGHTA, CDR2 FQGNSA. There are 17 residues in the CDR3. Written as DNA, the CDR3 is TGTGCCAGCAGCTTAGTGTCACTAGCGGGAGTGGCCGGGGAGCTGTTTTTT. As protein: CASSLVSLAGVAGELFF.

This clone was found a few times. This chain links TRBV4-2 with TRBJ2-5; 7 bases agree with TRBD2. Germline CDR1 LGHNA, CDR2 YNFKEQ. Losses at the gene ends were 3 bases for V and 5 bases for J; bases not matched to a gene: 9. This CDR3 is built from 15 residues. CDR3 nucleotides: TGTGCCAGCAGCCATGAAGCGGGATCACGGGAGACCCAGTACTTC. Its protein product is CASSHEAGSRETQYF.

This chain joins TRBV9 and TRBJ2-5, with TRBD1 matching over 7 bases. CDR1 SGDLS and CDR2 YYNGEE come from the germline V gene. J gave up 5 bases and V 3 bases, and 13 bases lay outside the gene matches. The CDR3 loop spans 16 amino acids. The CDR3 reads CASSDGSLTGWETQYF. The CDR3 DNA sequence: TGTGCCAGCAGCGATGGATCTTTGACAGGGTGGGAGACCCAGTACTTC.

This clone appeared a few times. The V gene is TRBV4-3, the J gene TRBJ2-7, with TRBD2 identical over 12 bases. This CDR3 is 16 amino acids long. Trimming at V came to 1 base and at J to 3 bases, leaving 4 bases not matched to a gene. Germline V gene data show CDR1 as LGHNA and CDR2 as YSLEER. The CDR3 protein is CASSQVRLAGVYEQYF. CDR3 nucleotide sequence: TGCGCCAGCAGCCAAGTCAGACTAGCGGGAGTCTACGAGCAGTACTTC.

Worth noting for this clone: The sample has other DNA sequences that encode this CDR3 too. The rearrangement links TRBV7-3 to TRBJ2-5; no clear D. The V and J ends lost 2 bases and 5 bases respectively, with 9 bases between them. This CDR3 contains 13 residues. The germline V gene encodes CDR1 SGHTA and CDR2 FQGTGA. Here the CDR3 reads CASSLVVGETQYF. In DNA, the CDR3 is TGTGCCAGCAGCTTAGTTGTGGGGGAGACCCAGTACTTC.

This rearrangement joins TRBV11-2 to TRBJ2-1; 10 bases fit TRBD2. Looked up from germline, CDR1 is SGHAT and CDR2 is FQNNGV. The V and J ends lost 6 bases and 7 bases, in that order; junction bases with no gene match: 12. CDR3 length: 16 amino acids. In DNA form, the CDR3 reads TGTGCCAGCAGATCCAACAGCGGGAGGGCCGAGAATGAGCAGTTCTTC. It codes for CASRSNSGRAENEQFF.

The chain couples TRBV7-8 to TRBJ1-2; D remains ambiguous. In germline, CDR1 is SGHVS, CDR2 FQNEAQ. With 0 bases removed from V and 4 bases from J, the gap between germline ends came to 12 bases. This CDR3 has 15 residues. The CDR3 spells CASSLAVPGVYGYTF. CDR3 nucleotide sequence: TGTGCCAGCAGCTTAGCGGTGCCCGGAGTCTATGGCTACACCTTC.

This clone turned up a few times. The chain uses TRBV7-6 and TRBJ2-1, with no clear D. Trimming took off 7 bases at V and 4 bases at J, with 11 bases between the two ends. This CDR3 has 13 residues. Germline values: CDR1 SGHVS, CDR2 FNYEAQ. CDR3 sequence: CASTPIRYNEQFF. CDR3 DNA: TGTGCCAGCACCCCAATCCGGTACAATGAGCAGTTCTTC. Full variable domain (rest looked up from reference TRBV7-6 and TRBJ2-1): GAGVSQSPRYKVTKRGQDVALRCDPISGHVSLYWYRQALGQGPEFLTYFNYEAQQDKSGLPNDRFSAERPEGSISTLTIQRTEQRDSAMYRCASTPIRYNEQFFGPGTRLTVL.

Turning to this clone: The same CDR3 also results from other DNA sequences found in this sample. The chain joins TRBV5-4 to TRBJ2-1; no clear D gene. The V gene lost 0 bases and the J gene lost 0 bases, with 7 bases spanning the gap. CDR1 and CDR2 from the germline V gene are SGHNT and YYREEE (reference sequence). This CDR3 is 15 amino acids long. The CDR3 loop reads CASSLDQSSYNEQFF. Written as DNA, the CDR3 is TGTGCCAGCAGCTTGGATCAGAGCTCCTACAATGAGCAGTTCTTC.